The TCR beta chain described here comes from a study of blood T cells in healthy people across ages. Study results and caveats: More naive CD4+ cells and higher diversity were found in long-lived than in aged donors. It was held that the diversity estimates obtained from one million T cells were underestimates.

About this clonotype itself: Its antigen is currently unknown.

Ranging in age from roughly 6 to 100, the donors were healthy Caucasian individuals from Russia. Isolation of PBMCs gave at least 6.5 million cells per sample. A sample-barcoded 5' primer and a J-beta primer mix were used in a second PCR of about 7 to 12 cycles. TCRdb analysed the 5' RACE reads with MiXCR anew, one entry per CDR3 protein. The profile covers some 1.4 million distinct CDR3 sequences, with roughly 45% appearing a single time and 7% to 9% taken by the ten largest. CDR1 SGHAT and CDR2 FQDESV come from the germline V gene (reference sequence). V shed 5 bases and J shed 7 bases, with 11 bases lying between them. The length of the CDR3 is 12 residues.

Sample: blood. The chain employs TRBV11-1 and TRBJ2-5; D is unclear. The source is a woman younger than 35 in good health. The CDR3, as DNA: TGTGCCAGCAGCACTCAGCGAGGGACCCAGTACTTC. Translated: CASSTQRGTQYF.